This T cell receptor (beta chain) came from a study of cytomegalovirus exposure and HLA in healthy donors. Broader study findings: In a later analysis, several top co-occurrence clusters appeared linked to parvovirus B19, influenza, CMV and Epstein-Barr virus. Differences between HLA loci emerged in a later analysis of TCR association rates, with DRB1 most and HLA-C fewest.

The V gene lost 5 bases and the J gene lost 2 bases, with 20 bases spanning the gap. The CDR3 spans 17 residues. Germline lookup yields CDR1 SGHNT and CDR2 YENEEA. In the PCR, 60 Vbeta and 13 Jbeta primers were used. Only in-frame clones appear in the TCRdb table, and some are missing; sequencing was by immunoSEQ multiplex PCR. Found here are fewer than 200,000 clones, 70% to 90% of them singletons; the top ten hold around 2.5%. Worth noting for this clone: The antigen remains unidentified.

This sequence was found in a young man in good health and CMV-seropositive. The material sequenced was PBMCs. The rearrangement uses TRBV11-3 and TRBJ2-3; tentative D call: TRBD2 (8 bases). CDR3 coding DNA: TGTGCCAGCAGCATTAGGGGGCGGGAGGACGACACAGATACGCAGTATTTT. Translating gives CASSIRGREDDTDTQYF.